These T cell receptor beta chains were read from a single sample in a study of cytomegalovirus exposure and HLA in healthy donors. Libraries were prepared by immunoSEQ multiplex PCR; TCRdb keeps only in-frame clonotypes and omits some of them. The sample carries 140,000 or so clones, 76% recorded once. Source material: PBMCs. These receptors originate from a middle-aged woman in good health and CMV-seronegative. The conserved cysteine and the conserved F or W are not part of the CDR3 here.

V: TRBV10-3
J: TRBJ2-3
CDR3: AISPWGSQRGEDTQY

V: TRBV7-9
J: TRBJ1-5
CDR3: SSSLQGAANQPQH

V: TRBV28
J: TRBJ2-1
CDR3: ASTESSYNEQF

V: TRBV7-9
J: TRBJ2-7
CDR3: ASSLHGGVAYEQY

V: TRBV28
J: TRBJ2-5
CDR3: ASSGQGQETQY

V: TRBV27
J: TRBJ1-2
CDR3: ASSLGTGGARGYT

V: TRBV5-4
J: TRBJ1-1
CDR3: ASSLDIQKGQEAF

V: TRBV29-1
J: TRBJ1-1
CDR3: SVVSPANTEAF

V: TRBV5-1
J: TRBJ2-5
CDR3: ASSLGTGWETQY

V: TRBV6-1
J: TRBJ1-5
CDR3: ASSERGTVQPQH

V: TRBV19
J: TRBJ1-1
CDR3: ASRGQVIRSNTEAF

V: TRBV11-3
J: TRBJ1-2
CDR3: ASSLYGGDGYT

V: TRBV5-4
J: TRBJ2-1
CDR3: ASSPRSGRDNEQF

V: TRBV6-5
J: TRBJ2-3
CDR3: ASSYITGRDTQY

V: TRBV2
J: TRBJ2-1
CDR3: AGPPEDRYNEQF

V: TRBV7-9
J: TRBJ1-1
CDR3: ASSWDRNTEAF

V: TRBV28
J: TRBJ2-5
CDR3: ASSSKRVAGAQY

V: TRBV6-1
J: TRBJ1-5
CDR3: AAGQTSNQPQH

V: TRBV28
J: TRBJ2-5
CDR3: ASTQGGGETQY

V: TRBV28
J: TRBJ2-7
CDR3: ASSLGTGTYEQY

V: TRBV7-8
J: TRBJ1-4
CDR3: ASSAVTGRDEKLF

V: TRBV4-1
J: TRBJ1-1
CDR3: ASSQDYRNTEAF

V: TRBV5-6
J: TRBJ1-5
CDR3: ASSLRQGGYSNQPQH

V: TRBV29-1
J: TRBJ2-7
CDR3: SVEGQGAREQY

V: TRBV10-2
J: -
CDR3: ASSESEYHEQY

V: TRBV7-8
J: TRBJ2-5
CDR3: ASSRKGTSGAQETQY

V: TRBV5-1
J: TRBJ2-2
CDR3: ASSLVTQNTGELF

V: TRBV29-1
J: TRBJ2-7
CDR3: SVVWAGGRYEQY

V: TRBV4-2
J: TRBJ1-2
CDR3: ASRSMGGDGYT

V: TRBV28
J: TRBJ2-5
CDR3: ASSLWSGGDQETQY

V: TRBV7-9
J: TRBJ1-2
CDR3: SSSLTGGGNGGYT